The 26 T cell receptor beta chains in this list originate from one sample, sequenced in a study of CD8 T cells in Susac syndrome. Random hexamers served to reverse transcribe roughly 0.5 to 1 ug RNA. TCRdb ran MiXCR on the immunoSEQ multiplex PCR reads and lists one entry per CDR3 protein. The sample lists under 350,000 distinct CDR3 sequences; about 90% were seen once. The sequenced sample was CD4+ T cells from PBMCs. All receptors derive from a human donor with multiple sclerosis.

The chain's CDR3 is CASSQDGADGYTF. The CDR3 DNA is TGTGCCAGCAGCCAAGATGGGGCGGATGGCTACACCTTC. The V and J genes are TRBV4-2 and TRBJ1-2; TRBD1 might be the D (5 bases). The CDR3 totals 13 residues. The germline V gene encodes CDR1 LGHNA and CDR2 YNFKEQ. Trimming removed 0 bases from V and 6 bases from J, with 8 bases in between.

CDR3 residues: CASHSPHENTEAFF. The DNA for the CDR3 is TGTGCCAGCCATTCCCCTCACGAGAACACTGAAGCTTTCTTT. The genes are TRBV6-2 or TRBV6-3 and TRBJ1-1; no reliable D call. Germline CDR1 is MNHEY and CDR2 is SVGEGT. Deletions cut 8 bases from V and 1 base from J, with 14 bases between. This CDR3 spans 14 amino acids.

Turning to this clonotype: Compared with germline, one end of the junction differs, possibly owing to a read error. The rearrangement joins TRBV18 to TRBJ1-5; no clear D. Germline V gene sequence: CDR1 KGHSH, CDR2 LQKENI. The CDR3 length is 14 residues. CDR3 DNA: TGTGCCAGCTCGCCACAGAGTGGCAATCAGCCCCAGCATTTT. This gives the protein CASSPQSGNQPQHF.

This chain connects TRBV11-1 to TRBJ2-5; D unresolved. Trimming took off 0 bases at V and 4 bases at J, with 12 bases between the two ends. The germline CDR1 and CDR2 sequences are SGHAT and FQDESV (reference sequence). There are 15 residues in the CDR3. The CDR3 DNA reads TGTGCCAGCAGCTTAGCGCCGTGGGTTACAGAGACCCAGTACTTC. Translating it yields CASSLAPWVTETQYF.

V gene TRBV6-2 or TRBV6-3 combines with J gene TRBJ2-7, with TRBD2 identical over 9 bases. CDR3 size: 15 residues. The germline V gene encodes CDR1 MNHEY and CDR2 SVGEGT. Trimming removed 7 bases from V and 6 bases from J; junction bases left unmatched: 13. The CDR3 coding sequence is TGTGCCAGCAACCGTGATAGCGGGGGCCAGGGCGAGCAGTACTTC. It encodes CASNRDSGGQGEQYF.

The chain employs TRBV7-8 and TRBJ1-5; D is ambiguous. Germline V gives CDR1 SGHVS, CDR2 FQNEAQ. The CDR3 has 15 residues. Trimming left V 4 bases short and J 1 base short, with 11 bases between. CDR3 in amino acids: CASSYYTGSNQPQHF. The CDR3 nucleotides read TGTGCCAGCAGCTACTACACGGGGAGCAATCAGCCCCAGCATTTT.

CDR3 in amino acids: CASSQESREEASYEQYF. The CDR3, as DNA: TGTGCCAGCAGCCAAGAATCCCGTGAAGAAGCCTCCTACGAGCAGTACTTC. V usage is TRBV3-1 and J usage is TRBJ2-7; unclear D gene. The germline V gene has CDR1 LGHDT and CDR2 YNNKEL (reference sequence). The CDR3 totals 17 residues. Trimming shortened V by 0 bases and J by 0 bases, and 15 bases separated the two germline ends.

This CDR3 reads CASSKGGTVVQETQYF. CDR3 bases: TGTGCCAGCAGCAAAGGGGGGACAGTTGTTCAAGAGACCCAGTACTTC. V usage is TRBV21-1 and J usage is TRBJ2-5; the D call TRBD1 from the table was never checked on the DNA. TRBV21-1 is classified as a pseudogene. CDR3 length equals 16 residues.

CDR3 sequence (DNA): TGTGCCAGCAGCTTGAACAGGGGACTGAACAATGAGCAGTTCTTC. It encodes CASSLNRGLNNEQFF. The chain links TRBV7-6 to TRBJ2-1; D possibly corresponds to TRBD1 (7 bases). Germline lookup yields CDR1 SGHVS and CDR2 FNYEAQ. The CDR3 sequence is 15 residues long. V shed 3 bases and J shed 5 bases, with 14 bases lying between them. Full variable domain (rest looked up from reference TRBV7-6 and TRBJ2-1): GAGVSQSPRYKVTKRGQDVALRCDPISGHVSLYWYRQALGQGPEFLTYFNYEAQQDKSGLPNDRFSAERPEGSISTLTIQRTEQRDSAMYRCASSLNRGLNNEQFFGPGTRLTVL.

This chain joins TRBV4-3 and TRBJ1-6; unclear D gene. The germline V gene encodes CDR1 LGHNA and CDR2 YSLEER. The CDR3 extends over 16 amino acids. Trimming removed 0 bases at V and 6 bases at J, with 12 bases between. CDR3 nucleotides: TGCGCCAGCAGCCAAGATCAATCCAGGATTAATTCACCCCTCCACTTT. Encoded protein: CASSQDQSRINSPLHF.

The chain carries TRBV19 and TRBJ1-1, with D possibly matching TRBD1 (6 bases). V gave up 5 bases and J gave up 4 bases, with 17 bases separating them. The CDR3 is made up of 15 amino acids. Per germline, CDR1 LNHDA and CDR2 SQIVND (reference sequence). The CDR3 protein is CASSQTSGTSTEAFF. CDR3 nucleotides: TGTGCCAGTAGTCAAACTTCCGGGACATCCACTGAAGCTTTCTTT.

The CDR3 here is CASSLALHSSEAFF. CDR3 sequence (DNA): TGTGCCAGCAGCTTAGCGCTCCACAGCTCCGAAGCTTTCTTT. The genes are TRBV7-9 and TRBJ1-1, with D unresolved. The V end lost 0 bases, the J end lost 8 bases, and 13 bases lay between the germline ends. The CDR3 extends over 14 amino acids. Germline-derived CDR1 and CDR2 are SEHNR and FQNEAQ (reference sequence).

The genes are TRBV7-2 and TRBJ2-5, with D tentatively TRBD2 (6 bases). V lost 3 bases and J lost 4, with 18 bases in between. This CDR3 contains 16 residues. Germline V lookup: CDR1 SGHTA, CDR2 FQGNSA. The CDR3: CASSLDMTGVSETQYF. The CDR3 nucleotides are TGTGCCAGCAGCTTGGATATGACGGGAGTCTCAGAGACCCAGTACTTC.

This clonotype showed up just a few times. The chain couples TRBV30 to TRBJ2-5; TRBD2 is a possible D gene (6 bases). Germline assignment: CDR1 GTSNPN and CDR2 SVGIG (reference sequence). V gave up 0 bases and J gave up 4 bases, with 12 bases separating them. The CDR3 spans 14 residues. The CDR3 DNA is TGTGCCTGGAGTGTGGGGGTAGCGGCAGAGACCCAGTACTTC. Amino acids: CAWSVGVAAETQYF. The full variable domain, in which reference TRBV30 and TRBJ2-5 provide the parts outside the CDR3, is SQTIHQWPATLVQPVGSPLSLECTVEGTSNPNLYWYRQAAGRGLQLLFYSVGIGQISSEVPQNLSASRPQDRQFILSSKKLLLSDSGFYLCAWSVGVAAETQYFGPGTRLLVL.

This chain joins TRBV19 and TRBJ1-5; D may be TRBD1 (6 bases). This CDR3 is built from 18 residues. V lost 0 bases and J 9 bases, leaving 24 bases between the germline ends. CDR1 LNHDA and CDR2 SQIVND come from the germline V gene (reference sequence). The CDR3 nucleotides are TGTGCCAGTAGTATAGATCGGGGAACAGGGATCACACTTCGGCCCCAGCATTTT. This sequence encodes CASSIDRGTGITLRPQHF.

The chain joins TRBV20-1 to TRBJ1-1, with TRBD1 matching over 8 bases. Germline CDR1 is DFQATT and CDR2 is SNEGSKA (reference sequence). The CDR3 runs to 14 residues. The V gene end was trimmed by 5 bases and the J gene end by 4 bases; junction bases not matched to a gene: 9. CDR3 sequence: CSAGAGTGPTEAFF. CDR3 nucleotides: TGCAGTGCTGGGGCCGGGACAGGACCCACTGAAGCTTTCTTT.

The gene calls are TRBV3-1 and TRBJ2-7; TRBD1 might be the D (6 bases). CDR3 size: 12 residues. Per germline, CDR1 LGHDT and CDR2 YNNKEL (reference sequence). V lost 7 bases to trimming and J lost 5 bases, with 12 bases between them. CDR3 sequence (DNA): TGTGCCAGCAATCGCAGGGGCAACGAGCAGTACTTC. Translated: CASNRRGNEQYF.

This chain links TRBV29-1 with TRBJ2-3; unclear D gene. Between the trimmed V and J ends, which lost 1 base and 2 bases, there was a span of 13 bases. This CDR3 spans 15 amino acids. Germline V lookup: CDR1 SQVTM, CDR2 ANQGSEA. CDR3 DNA sequence: TGCAGCGTTGAAGGCCATAACGGTTTCACAGATACGCAGTATTTT. Protein: CSVEGHNGFTDTQYF.

The chain uses TRBV6-5 and TRBJ2-7, with D unclear. CDR1 and CDR2 (germline): MNHEY, SVGAGI. Trimming pared 0 bases from V and 6 bases from J, leaving 12 bases between. This CDR3 has 14 residues. This CDR3 is CASSYSRPWGEQYF. In DNA form, the CDR3 reads TGTGCCAGCAGTTACTCTCGACCGTGGGGCGAGCAGTACTTC.

The chain combines TRBV2 with TRBJ2-7; TRBD1 matches 7 bases. CDR3 size: 16 residues. Germline V gives CDR1 SNHLY, CDR2 FYNNEI. V lost 5 bases, J lost 1 base, and 11 bases stayed unmatched. The DNA for the CDR3 is TGTGCCAGCAGTTTAGGGCCACAGGGGCGTTCCTACGAGCAGTACTTC. Residues: CASSLGPQGRSYEQYF.

This rearrangement joins TRBV4-1 to TRBJ1-2, with D maybe TRBD1 (5 bases). V was clipped by 2 bases and J by 3 bases, with 19 bases between them. The CDR3 extends over 17 amino acids. Germline V gene data show CDR1 as MGHRA and CDR2 as YSYEKL. CDR3 in DNA: TGCGCCAGCAGCCAACCGCTCCCTCGGGGACGAGACTATGGCTACACCTTC. It encodes CASSQPLPRGRDYGYTF.

This chain joins TRBV4-1 and TRBJ1-2; tentatively, D is TRBD1 (5 bases). In germline, CDR1 is MGHRA, CDR2 YSYEKL. The length of the CDR3 is 18 residues. Trimming cost V 0 bases and J 2 bases, with 19 bases left between them. The CDR3 loop is CASSQDNGFRGHNYGYTF. CDR3 bases: TGCGCCAGCAGCCAAGATAACGGTTTTCGGGGCCACAACTATGGCTACACCTTC.

DNA of the CDR3: TGTGCCAGCAGCCCCGGGACGAACTACGATGAAGCTTTCTTT. This encodes CASSPGTNYDEAFF. The chain uses TRBV5-5 and TRBJ1-1; TRBD1 is a possible D gene (5 bases). Per the germline V gene, CDR1 is SGHKS and CDR2 is YYEKEE (reference sequence). The CDR3 runs to 14 residues. Trimming removed 4 bases from V and 7 bases from J, with 17 bases in between.

The V gene is TRBV3-1, the J gene TRBJ1-2; no reliable D call. CDR3 length: 13 amino acids. Germline V gene data show CDR1 as LGHDT and CDR2 as YNNKEL (reference sequence). V gave up 0 bases and J gave up 6 bases, with 8 bases separating them. This CDR3 is CASSQDPGDGYTF. The DNA for the CDR3 is TGTGCCAGCAGCCAAGATCCCGGGGATGGCTACACCTTC.

J is TRBJ2-1 and V is TRBV12-3 or TRBV12-4; D perhaps matches TRBD1 (5 bases). V dropped 5 bases and J dropped 5 bases, with 10 bases sitting between them. The CDR3 has 13 amino acids. The CDR3 sequence is CASSPDRNNEQFF. The CDR3, as DNA: TGTGCCAGCAGTCCCGACAGAAACAATGAGCAGTTCTTC.

The chain combines TRBV29-1 with TRBJ1-2; no firm D call. Germline CDR1 and CDR2: SQVTM and ANQGSEA. V dropped 1 base and J dropped 2 bases, with 14 bases sitting between them. CDR3 size: 15 residues. CDR3 in DNA: TGCAGCGTTGAAGCCCGTGGCCGATTGAACTATGGCTACACCTTC. This translates into CSVEARGRLNYGYTF.